The clone carrying this T cell receptor (beta chain) was counted ten times or more. The authors made cDNA by 5'RACE with 10-nucleotide random UMIs. TCRdb redid the calling of the 5' RACE reads with MiXCR, one entry per CDR3 protein. The data contain 45,000 or so distinct CDR3 sequences, about 22% of them singletons. These data come from a study of neurological immune-mediated disorders. Trimming left V 6 bases short and J 6 bases short, with 17 bases between. Germline loops: CDR1 DFQATT, CDR2 SNEGSKA (reference sequence). There are 13 residues in the CDR3. Time point: technical triplicate 3. Sequences were obtained from PBMCs. The sequence came from a man aged 60 to 69 with HTLV-1-associated myelopathy (HAM/TSP). The chain employs TRBV20-1 and TRBJ1-1; D may be TRBD1 (5 bases). CDR3 DNA sequence: TGCAGTGCGTCCCTGGGGCCAAACGCTGAAGCTTTCTTT. It encodes CSASLGPNAEAFF.